This T cell receptor (beta chain) was identified in a study of beta chain features in type 1 diabetes. Study-wide results and caveats: VDJ junctions from patients with type 1 diabetes contained fewer insertions and more deletions.

The CDR3 has 15 residues. V trimming: 10 bases; J trimming: 0 bases; junction bases outside the gene matches: 6. Germline CDR1 is ENHRY and CDR2 is SYGVKD. Note on this clone: Its antigen is unknown.

The isolated RNA, all of it, was reverse transcribed, so expressed TCRB transcripts were what got sequenced. Using immunoSEQ multiplex PCR, the repertoire was profiled, and TCRdb retains in-frame clones only, with some absent. The sample consists of hundreds of thousands of clones, 30% of them appearing once. The clonotype comes from a man younger than 35 in good health. V usage is TRBV10-3 and J usage is TRBJ2-1; 10 bases line up with TRBD2. The material sequenced was naive CD4+ T cells from blood. The chain's CDR3 is CASRSSGSSYNEQFF. CDR3 in DNA: TGTGCCAGCCGATCTAGCGGGAGCTCCTACAATGAGCAGTTCTTC.